This record looks at one T cell receptor delta chain sequence and its context. This sample was taken from a study of gamma-delta chains in newborns, infants, children. Across the study: Microbial exposure reportedly drives polyclonal innate γδ T cell expansion after birth.

The CDR3 loop spans 18 amino acids. The germline CDR1 and CDR2 sequences are GEAIGNYY and EKD. V lost 1 base to trimming and J lost 2 bases; unmatched junction nucleotides: 4. TCRdb re-processed the reads via CATT. The sample yields 10,000 to 14,000 delta-chain clones, about 8.6% seen once. The origin of this receptor is a child who was a newborn, infant or young child, either healthy, febrile or measles-vaccinated (not recorded which). What was sequenced was blood. The chain has TRDV2 and TRDJ3; 10 bases are a match to TRDD3. The CDR3 sequence: CACDTGGYQTWDTRQMFF. The DNA for the CDR3 is TGTGCCTGTGACACTGGGGGATACCAAACCTGGGACACCCGACAGATGTTTTTC.